The entry below gives a single T cell receptor (beta chain) sequence along with its context. The antigen remains undetermined. One junction end does not reproduce the germline sequence, and a read error may be involved. The CDR3 consists of 15 residues. In germline, CDR1 is SEHNR, CDR2 FQNEAQ (reference sequence). The sample is drawn from a study of CD8 T cells in ankylosing spondylitis. Study-wide points: Among TCR beta sequences, a motif of several highly homologous variants appeared characteristic of ankylosing spondylitis blood. Earlier studies detected some motif variants in reactive arthritis synovial fluid and blood.

In making TCR beta libraries, quantitative 5'-RACE with molecular barcodes was used. TCRdb re-called the 5' RACE reads with MiXCR, one entry per CDR3 protein. The table lists 45,000 to 60,000 distinct CDR3 sequences, about 7% of them singletons, with about 8.5% in the top ten. Material for sequencing was blood, either unsorted or a sorted T cell fraction (not recorded which). V and J are TRBV7-9 and TRBJ1-5; 9 bases map to TRBD1. The TCR sequence derives from a female donor with ankylosing spondylitis or in good health (not recorded which). In DNA form, the CDR3 reads TGTACCAGCAGTTCCACGGACAGGGGACGTCAGCCCCAGCATTTT. Protein sequence: CTSSSTDRGRQPQHF.